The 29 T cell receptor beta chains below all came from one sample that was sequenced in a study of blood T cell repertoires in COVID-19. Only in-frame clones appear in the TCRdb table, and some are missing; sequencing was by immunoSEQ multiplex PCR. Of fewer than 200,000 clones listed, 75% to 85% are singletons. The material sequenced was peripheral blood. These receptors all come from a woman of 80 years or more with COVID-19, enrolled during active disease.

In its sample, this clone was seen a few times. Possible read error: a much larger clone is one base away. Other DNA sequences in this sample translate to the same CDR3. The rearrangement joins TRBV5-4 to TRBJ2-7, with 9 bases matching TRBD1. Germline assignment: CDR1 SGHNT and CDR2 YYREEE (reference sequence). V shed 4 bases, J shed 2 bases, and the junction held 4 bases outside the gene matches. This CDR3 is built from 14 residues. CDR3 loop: CASSPGQGAYEQYF. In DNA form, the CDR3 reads TGTGCCAGCAGCCCGGGACAGGGCGCCTACGAGCAGTACTTC.

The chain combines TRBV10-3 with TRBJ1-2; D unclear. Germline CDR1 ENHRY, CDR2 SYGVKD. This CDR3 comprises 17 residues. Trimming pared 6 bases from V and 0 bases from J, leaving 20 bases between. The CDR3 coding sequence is TGTGCCATCAGAGATAACCTTAATCTAGGTTCTAACTATGGCTACACCTTC. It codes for CAIRDNLNLGSNYGYTF.

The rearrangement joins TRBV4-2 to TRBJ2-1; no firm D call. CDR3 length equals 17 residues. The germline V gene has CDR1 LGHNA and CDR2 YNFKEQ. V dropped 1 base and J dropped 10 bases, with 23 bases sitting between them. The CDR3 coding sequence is TGTGCCAGCAGCCAAGGGTACTTCGAGATTGGGCTTGAGGAGCAGTTCTTC. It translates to CASSQGYFEIGLEEQFF.

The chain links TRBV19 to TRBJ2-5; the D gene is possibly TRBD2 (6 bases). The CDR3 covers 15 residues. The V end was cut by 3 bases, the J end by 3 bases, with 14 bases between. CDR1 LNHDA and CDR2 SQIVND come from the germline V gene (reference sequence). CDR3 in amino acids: CASSMGSGLEETQYF. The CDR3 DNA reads TGTGCCAGTAGTATGGGTAGCGGTCTCGAAGAGACCCAGTACTTC.

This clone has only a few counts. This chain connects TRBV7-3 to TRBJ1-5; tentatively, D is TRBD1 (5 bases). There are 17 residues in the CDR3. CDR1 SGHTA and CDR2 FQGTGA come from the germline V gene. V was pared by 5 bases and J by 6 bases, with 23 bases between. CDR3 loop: CASSRPPPSREGQPQHF. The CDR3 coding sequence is TGTGCCAGCAGCCGCCCCCCCCCGTCCAGGGAGGGTCAGCCCCAGCATTTT.

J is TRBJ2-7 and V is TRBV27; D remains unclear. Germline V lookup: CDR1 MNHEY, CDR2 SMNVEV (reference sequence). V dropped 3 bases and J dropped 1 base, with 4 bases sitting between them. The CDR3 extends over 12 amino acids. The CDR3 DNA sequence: TGTGCCAGCAGTTTCAATTCCTACGAGCAGTACTTC. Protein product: CASSFNSYEQYF.

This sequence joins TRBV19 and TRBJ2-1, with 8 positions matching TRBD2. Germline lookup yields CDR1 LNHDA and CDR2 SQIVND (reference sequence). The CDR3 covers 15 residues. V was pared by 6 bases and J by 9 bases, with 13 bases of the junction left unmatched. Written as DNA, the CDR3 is TGTGCCAGTAGGAGAGACAGCGGGAGATACTTTGAGCAGTTCTTC. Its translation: CASRRDSGRYFEQFF.

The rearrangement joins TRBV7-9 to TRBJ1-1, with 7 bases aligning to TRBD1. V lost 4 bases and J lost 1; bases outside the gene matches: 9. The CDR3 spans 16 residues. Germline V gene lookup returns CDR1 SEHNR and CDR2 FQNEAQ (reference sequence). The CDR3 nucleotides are TGTGCCAGCAGCTCACCTAGGGGGACAGCGAACACTGAAGCTTTCTTT. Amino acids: CASSSPRGTANTEAFF.

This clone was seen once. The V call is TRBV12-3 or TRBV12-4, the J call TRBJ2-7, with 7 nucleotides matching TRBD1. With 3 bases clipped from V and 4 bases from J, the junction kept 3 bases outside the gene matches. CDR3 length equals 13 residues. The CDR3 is CASSFGDSYEQYF. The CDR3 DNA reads TGTGCCAGCAGTTTCGGGGACAGTTACGAGCAGTACTTC.

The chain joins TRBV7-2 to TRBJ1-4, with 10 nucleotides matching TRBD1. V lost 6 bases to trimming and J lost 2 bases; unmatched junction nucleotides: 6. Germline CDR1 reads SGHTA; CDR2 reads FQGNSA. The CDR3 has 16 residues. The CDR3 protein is CASSRDRGPTNEKLFF. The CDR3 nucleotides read TGTGCCAGCAGTCGCGACAGGGGGCCTACTAATGAAAAACTGTTTTTT. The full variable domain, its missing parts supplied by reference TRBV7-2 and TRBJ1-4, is GAGVSQSPSNKVTEKGKDVELRCDPISGHTALYWYRQSLGQGLEFLIYFQGNSAPDKSGLPSDRFSAERTGGSVSTLTIQRTQQEDSAVYLCASSRDRGPTNEKLFFGSGTQLSVL.

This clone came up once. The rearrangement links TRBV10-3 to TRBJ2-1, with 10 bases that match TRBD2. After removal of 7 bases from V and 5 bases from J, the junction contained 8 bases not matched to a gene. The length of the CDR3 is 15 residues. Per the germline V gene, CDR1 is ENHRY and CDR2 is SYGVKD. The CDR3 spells CAINSLAGVNNEQFF. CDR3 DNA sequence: TGTGCCATCAATTCCCTAGCGGGAGTAAACAATGAGCAGTTCTTC.

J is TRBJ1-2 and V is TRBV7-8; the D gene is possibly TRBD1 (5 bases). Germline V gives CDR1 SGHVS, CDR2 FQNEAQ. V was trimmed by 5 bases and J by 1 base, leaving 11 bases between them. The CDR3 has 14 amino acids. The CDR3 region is CASSPTAHNYGYTF. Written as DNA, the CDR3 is TGTGCCAGCAGCCCGACAGCTCATAACTATGGCTACACCTTC.

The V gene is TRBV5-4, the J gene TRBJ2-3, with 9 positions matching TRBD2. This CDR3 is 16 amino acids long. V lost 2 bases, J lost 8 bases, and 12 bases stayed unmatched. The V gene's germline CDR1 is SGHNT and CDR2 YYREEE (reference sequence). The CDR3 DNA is TGTGCCAGCAGCTTCCCGCGCGGGGGGGGGTCGGTTACGCAGTATTTT. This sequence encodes CASSFPRGGGSVTQYF.

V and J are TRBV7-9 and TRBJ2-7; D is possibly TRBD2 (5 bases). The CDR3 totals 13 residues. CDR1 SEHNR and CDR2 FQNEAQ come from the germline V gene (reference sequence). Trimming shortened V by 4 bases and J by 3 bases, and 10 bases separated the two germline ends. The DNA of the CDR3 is TGTGCCAGCAGCTCCGGGAATCTCTACGAGCAGTACTTC. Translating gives CASSSGNLYEQYF.

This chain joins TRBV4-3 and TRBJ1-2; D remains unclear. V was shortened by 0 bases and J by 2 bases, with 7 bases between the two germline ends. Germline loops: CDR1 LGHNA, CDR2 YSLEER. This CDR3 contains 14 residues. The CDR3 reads CASSQESVNYGYTF. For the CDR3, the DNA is TGCGCCAGCAGCCAAGAGTCAGTAAACTATGGCTACACCTTC.

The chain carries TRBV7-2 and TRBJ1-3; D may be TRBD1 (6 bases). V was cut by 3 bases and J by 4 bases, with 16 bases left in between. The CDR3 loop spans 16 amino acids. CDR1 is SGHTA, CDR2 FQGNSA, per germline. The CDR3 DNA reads TGTGCCAGCAGCTTTCTCGGTGGGGGGGCGGGAAACACCATATATTTT. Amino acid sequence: CASSFLGGGAGNTIYF.

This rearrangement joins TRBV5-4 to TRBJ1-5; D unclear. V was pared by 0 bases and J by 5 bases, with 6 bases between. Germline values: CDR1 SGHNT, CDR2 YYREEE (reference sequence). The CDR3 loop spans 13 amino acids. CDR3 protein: CASSLGLDQPQHF. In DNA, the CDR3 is TGTGCCAGCAGCTTGGGTTTAGATCAGCCCCAGCATTTT.

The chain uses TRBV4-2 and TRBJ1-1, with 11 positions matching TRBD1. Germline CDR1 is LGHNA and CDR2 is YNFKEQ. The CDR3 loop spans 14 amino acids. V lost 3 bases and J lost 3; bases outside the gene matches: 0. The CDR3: CASSQDRGHTEAFF. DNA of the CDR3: TGTGCCAGCAGCCAGGACAGGGGGCACACTGAAGCTTTCTTT.

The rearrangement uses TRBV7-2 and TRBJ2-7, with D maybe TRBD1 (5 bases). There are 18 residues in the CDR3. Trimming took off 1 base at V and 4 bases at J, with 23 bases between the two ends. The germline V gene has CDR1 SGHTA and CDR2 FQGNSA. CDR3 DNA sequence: TGTGCCAGCAGCTTAGACAGGTATCTGCGCGGTCTGAAATACGAGCAGTACTTC. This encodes CASSLDRYLRGLKYEQYF.

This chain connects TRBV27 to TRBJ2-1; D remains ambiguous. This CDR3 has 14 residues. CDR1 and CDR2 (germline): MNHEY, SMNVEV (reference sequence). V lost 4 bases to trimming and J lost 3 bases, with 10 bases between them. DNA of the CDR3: TGTGCCAGCAGTTATAGAGGTTACTACAATGAGCAGTTCTTC. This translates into CASSYRGYYNEQFF.

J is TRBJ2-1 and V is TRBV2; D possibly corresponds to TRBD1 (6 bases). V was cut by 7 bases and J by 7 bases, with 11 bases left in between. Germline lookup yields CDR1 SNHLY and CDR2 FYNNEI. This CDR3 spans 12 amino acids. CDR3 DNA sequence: TGTGCCAGCAATAGCCAGGGGAATGAGCAGTTCTTC. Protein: CASNSQGNEQFF.

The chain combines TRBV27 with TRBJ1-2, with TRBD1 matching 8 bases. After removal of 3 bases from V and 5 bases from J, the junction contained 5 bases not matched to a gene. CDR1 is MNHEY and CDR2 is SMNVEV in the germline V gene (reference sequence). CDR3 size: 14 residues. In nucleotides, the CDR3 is TGTGCCAGCAGTTTTAAAAGGACAGGGTATGGCTACACCTTC. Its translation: CASSFKRTGYGYTF.

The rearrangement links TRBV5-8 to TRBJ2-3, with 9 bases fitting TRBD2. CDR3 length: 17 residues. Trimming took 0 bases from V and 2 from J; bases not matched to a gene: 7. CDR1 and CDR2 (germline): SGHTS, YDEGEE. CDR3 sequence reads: CASSLGVAGETTDTQYF. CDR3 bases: TGTGCCAGCAGCTTGGGGGTAGCGGGGGAGACCACAGATACGCAGTATTTT.

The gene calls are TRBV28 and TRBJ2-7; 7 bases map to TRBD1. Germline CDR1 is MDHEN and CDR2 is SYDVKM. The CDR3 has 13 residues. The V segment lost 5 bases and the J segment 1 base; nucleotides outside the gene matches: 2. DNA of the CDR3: TGTGCCAGCAGTGAGACAGGGTCCTACGAGCAGTACTTC. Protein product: CASSETGSYEQYF.

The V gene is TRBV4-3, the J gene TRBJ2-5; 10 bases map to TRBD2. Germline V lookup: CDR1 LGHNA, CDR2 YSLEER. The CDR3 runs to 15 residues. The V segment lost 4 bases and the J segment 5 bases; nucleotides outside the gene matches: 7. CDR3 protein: CASSPSGGALETQYF. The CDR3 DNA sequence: TGCGCCAGCAGCCCCAGCGGGGGGGCCCTGGAGACCCAGTACTTC.

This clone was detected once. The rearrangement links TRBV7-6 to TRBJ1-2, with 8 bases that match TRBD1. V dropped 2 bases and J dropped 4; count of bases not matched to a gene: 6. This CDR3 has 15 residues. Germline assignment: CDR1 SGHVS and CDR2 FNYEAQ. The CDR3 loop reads CASSLSGQGGYGYTF. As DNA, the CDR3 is TGTGCCAGCAGCTTATCCGGACAGGGAGGCTATGGCTACACCTTC. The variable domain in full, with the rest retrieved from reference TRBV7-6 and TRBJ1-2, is GAGVSQSPRYKVTKRGQDVALRCDPISGHVSLYWYRQALGQGPEFLTYFNYEAQQDKSGLPNDRFSAERPEGSISTLTIQRTEQRDSAMYRCASSLSGQGGYGYTFGSGTRLTVV.

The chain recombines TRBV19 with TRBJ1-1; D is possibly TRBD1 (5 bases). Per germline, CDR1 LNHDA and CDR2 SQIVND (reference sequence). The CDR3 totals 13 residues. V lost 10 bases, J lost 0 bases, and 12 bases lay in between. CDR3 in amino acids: CATSGTLNTEAFF. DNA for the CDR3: TGTGCCACCAGCGGGACGTTGAACACTGAAGCTTTCTTT.

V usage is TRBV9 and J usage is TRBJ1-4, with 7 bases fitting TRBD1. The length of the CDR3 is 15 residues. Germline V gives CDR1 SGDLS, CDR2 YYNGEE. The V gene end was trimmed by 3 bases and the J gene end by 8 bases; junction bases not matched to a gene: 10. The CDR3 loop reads CASSARTGFDEKLFF. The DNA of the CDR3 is TGTGCCAGCAGCGCTCGGACAGGATTTGACGAAAAACTGTTTTTT.

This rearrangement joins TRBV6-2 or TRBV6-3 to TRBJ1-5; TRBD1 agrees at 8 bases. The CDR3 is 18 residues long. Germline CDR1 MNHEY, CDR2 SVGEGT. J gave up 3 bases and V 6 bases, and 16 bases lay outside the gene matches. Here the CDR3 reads CASSSPRTGWIYNQPQHF. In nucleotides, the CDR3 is TGTGCCAGCAGCTCCCCCCGGACAGGGTGGATTTACAATCAGCCCCAGCATTTT.